This T cell receptor beta chain came from a study of post-analysis software for immune sequencing data (dated by TCRdb to the mid-2010s). Looking at the study overall: The recorded disease courses included relapsing-remitting, secondary progressive and progressive-relapsing multiple sclerosis, and some patients had no subtype annotation. The patient repertoires were set against under 13 previously published healthy control repertoires from donors whose ages ranged from roughly 6 to 25 years. A subset of samples was prepared in parallel using single-end sample barcoding, then pooled and co-amplified after Illumina adapter ligation. Here is what the overall study found, with its caveats: The multiple sclerosis patient group was slightly younger than the control group. Multiple sclerosis patients had significantly lower normalized Chao1 diversity than controls, a result that suggests substantial peripheral T-cell clonal expansion. Significantly higher frequencies in patients than in controls were found for roughly 5 TRBV segments, including TRBV5-6, TRBV5-1 and TRBV20-1. Direct clustering with F measure showed strong co-clustering of samples prepared in the same batch, prompting a batch-effect correction.

From the cysteine up to the phenylalanine, the CDR3 has a length of 12 residues. CDR3 DNA only is kept here, 36 bases in frame from base 1. V is pared back by 10 bases and J by 6 bases, with 12 bases lying between the germline termini. According to the germline V gene, CDR1 reads KGHDR and CDR2 reads SFDVKD. Note on this clonotype: Its binding antigen is unknown. No much larger clonotype is one base removed from it; base qualities were not supplied.

TCR beta repertoires were profiled from peripheral blood of roughly 13 young patients with multiple sclerosis to demonstrate the VDJtools post-analysis software. The multiple sclerosis patients were children and adolescents between roughly 6 and 17 years of age. The library relied on PCR. Sequencing used an Illumina HiSeq 2500. To reduce PCR and sequencing biases, unique molecular identifiers were incorporated into the TCR beta cDNA libraries. Approximately 500,000 cDNA molecules were obtained per 1 to 10 million input T cells, so each molecule approximated one T cell. The same protocol used for the earlier healthy control dataset was applied to prepare and sequence the patient libraries. Within a given batch, samples were prepared together, multiplexed and sequenced on the same HiSeq lane. The published analysis was carried out like this. Raw barcoded reads were processed with MIGEC, and single-read molecular identifier groups were discarded before consensus assembly and CDR3 extraction. VDJtools was used for post-analysis of the clonotype tables, with diversity normalized by down-sampling every dataset to the smallest sample size. To correct batch-related cross-sample contamination, repertoire overlap clustering matched CDR3 amino acid sequences but not nucleotide sequences. TCRdb ran its own pipeline on the public reads, namely fastp trimming at Q25 and MiXCR clone calling, and kept in-frame beta chains. Identical CDR3 proteins give one entry, which carries the most common genes and DNA. Here the V and J calls rest on TCRdb's processing, not on the authors' analysis. Within this sample are 650,000 to 850,000 distinct CDR3 sequences, with around 53% of them counted one time only. Approximately 4.5% of the sample belongs to the ten largest clones.

The chain uses TRBV24-1 and TRBJ2-1; there is no confident call for the D gene. This clonotype was obtained from a girl under 18 with multiple sclerosis. Sequenced sample: blood. The base sequence is TGTGCCACTTCCGACGTGGCCAATGAGCAGTTCTTC. The encoded protein is CATSDVANEQFF.